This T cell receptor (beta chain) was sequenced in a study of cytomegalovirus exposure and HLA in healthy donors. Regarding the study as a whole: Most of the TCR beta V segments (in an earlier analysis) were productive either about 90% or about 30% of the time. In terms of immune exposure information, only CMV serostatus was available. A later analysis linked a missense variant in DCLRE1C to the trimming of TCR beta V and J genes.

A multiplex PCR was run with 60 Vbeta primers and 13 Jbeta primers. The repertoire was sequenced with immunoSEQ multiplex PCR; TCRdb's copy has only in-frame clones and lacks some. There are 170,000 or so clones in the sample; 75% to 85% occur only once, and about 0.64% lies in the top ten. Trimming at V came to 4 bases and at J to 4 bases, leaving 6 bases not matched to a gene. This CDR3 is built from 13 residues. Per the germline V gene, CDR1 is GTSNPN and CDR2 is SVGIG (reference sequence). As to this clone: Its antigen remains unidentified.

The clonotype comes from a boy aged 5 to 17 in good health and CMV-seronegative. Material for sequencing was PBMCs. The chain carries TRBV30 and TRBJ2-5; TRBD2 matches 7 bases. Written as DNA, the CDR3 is TGTGCCTGGACGGGGAGGGAGGGAGAGACCCAGTACTTC. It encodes CAWTGREGETQYF.